These 3 T cell receptor beta chains were sequenced from one sample in a study of memory CD4+ T cells and cytomegalovirus serostatus. Sequenced by immunoSEQ multiplex PCR; TCRdb stores in-frame clones only, minus some. The sample includes fewer than 50,000 clones, 70% to 80% of them seen just once. The sort gate was single viable CD3+CD4+CD8-CD45RO+ cells for memory CD4+ T cells. Material: memory CD4+ T cells from blood. The receptors were gathered from an adult in good health and CMV-seronegative.

This clone was detected once. V is TRBV5-6 and J is TRBJ2-1; D ambiguous. The CDR3 consists of 15 residues. The germline V gene has CDR1 SGHDT and CDR2 YYEEEE. Trimming shortened V by 1 base and J by 2 bases, and 10 bases separated the two germline ends. CDR3: CASSLSTQTYNEQFF. The CDR3 nucleotides are TGTGCCAGCAGCTTGTCAACCCAAACCTACAATGAGCAGTTCTTC.

The rearrangement uses TRBV10-3 and TRBJ1-2; TRBD1 matches 8 bases. Germline V CDR1 and CDR2: ENHRY, SYGVKD. V lost 6 bases and J lost 3; bases outside the gene matches: 3. The CDR3 is 13 residues long. The CDR3 bases are TGTGCCATCAGCCAGGACAGGGACTATGGCTACACCTTC. Amino acid sequence: CAISQDRDYGYTF.

The chain employs TRBV15 and TRBJ1-1; a possible D gene is TRBD1 (5 bases). Trimming removed 1 base at V and 6 bases at J, with 12 bases between. Germline CDR1 is LNHNV and CDR2 is YYDKDF (reference sequence). The CDR3 sequence is 14 residues long. The CDR3 sequence is CATSRGGTFPEAFF. The DNA of the CDR3 is TGTGCCACCAGCAGAGGCGGGACCTTCCCTGAAGCTTTCTTT.